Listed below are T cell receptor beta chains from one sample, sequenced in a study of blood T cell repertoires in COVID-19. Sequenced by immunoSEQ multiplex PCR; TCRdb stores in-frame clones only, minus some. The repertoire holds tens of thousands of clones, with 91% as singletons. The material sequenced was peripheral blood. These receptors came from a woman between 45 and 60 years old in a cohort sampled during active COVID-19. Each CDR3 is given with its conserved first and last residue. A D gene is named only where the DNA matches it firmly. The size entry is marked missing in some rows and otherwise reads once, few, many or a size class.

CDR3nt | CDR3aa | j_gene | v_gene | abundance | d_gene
TGTGCCAGCAGCTTAAACGGGAACTCCTACGAGCAGTACTTC | CASSLNGNSYEQYF | TRBJ2-7 | TRBV7-3 | once | NA
TGTGCCAGCAGCACTCAACTAGTGTATGAGCAGTTCTTC | CASSTQLVYEQFF | TRBJ2-1 | TRBV13 | NA | NA
TGCGCCAGCAGCTTGTTAGCGGGGGGTCCCTTGGGGGAGCAGTTCTTC | CASSLLAGGPLGEQFF | TRBJ2-1 | TRBV5-1 | NA | TRBD2
TGTGCCACCAGCACCAAGACAGCTGATACGCAGTATTTT | CATSTKTADTQYF | TRBJ2-3 | TRBV15 | NA | NA
TGTGCCAGCAGCCTAGGGACAGGGTCGGCTGGATACAATGAGCAGTTCTTC | CASSLGTGSAGYNEQFF | TRBJ2-1 | TRBV7-2 | NA | TRBD1
TGTGCCACCACGGGGGGGGAGACCCAGTACTTC | CATTGGETQYF | TRBJ2-5 | TRBV11-3 | NA | TRBD2
TGTGCTAGTGGTTTGGTTGGGAAGGGACTAGCGGTCCAAGAGACCCAGTACTTC | CASGLVGKGLAVQETQYF | TRBJ2-5 | TRBV12-5 | NA | TRBD2
TGTGCCACCTGGGGCAACTATGGCTACACCTTC | CATWGNYGYTF | TRBJ1-2 | TRBV6-5 | NA | NA
TGCGCCAGCAGCCAGAGAACCGGGACTGAGGATGAGCAGTTCTTC | CASSQRTGTEDEQFF | TRBJ2-1 | TRBV4-1 | NA | NA
TGTGCCAGCATCGGCAGGGGGTCCTATGGCTACACCTTC | CASIGRGSYGYTF | TRBJ1-2 | TRBV6-5 | NA | TRBD1
TGCGCCAGCAGCCCTGGACAGGGGGCGCAAATTGGCTATGGCTACACCTTC | CASSPGQGAQIGYGYTF | TRBJ1-2 | TRBV5-1 | NA | TRBD1
TGTGCCACAACCCGGGACAGTACCAATCAGCCCCAGCATTTT | CATTRDSTNQPQHF | TRBJ1-5 | TRBV28 | NA | TRBD1
TGTGCCAGCAGCCCGGACATTTTGTCTGGCTACACCTTC | CASSPDILSGYTF | TRBJ1-2 | TRBV7-9 | NA | NA
TGTGCCAGCAGCCCGCCTGGCGGGACCGACACCGGGGAGCTGTTTTTT | CASSPPGGTDTGELFF | TRBJ2-2 | TRBV3-1/TRBV3-2 | NA | NA
TGTGCCAGCAGCTTAGCATCCGGTGGCAATCAGCCCCAGCATTTT | CASSLASGGNQPQHF | TRBJ1-5 | TRBV7-9 | NA | NA
TGTGCCAGCAGTCCCCGACTCTTCTACGAGCAGTACTTC | CASSPRLFYEQYF | TRBJ2-7 | TRBV12-3/TRBV12-4 | NA | NA
TGCGGCACCGGACCGCGGGGGCTACGCACAGATACGCAGTATTTT | CGTGPRGLRTDTQYF | TRBJ2-3 | TRBV2 | NA | NA
TGTGCCAGTGCCGGGGTAGTGGGCGCGTTCCAGCATTTT | CASAGVVGAFQHF | TRBJ1-5 | TRBV19 | NA | NA
TGTGCCAGCAGCTTCACACAGAATTCACCCCTCCACTTT | CASSFTQNSPLHF | TRBJ1-6 | TRBV11-1 | NA | NA
TGTGCCAGCAGTATCCGACAGGGACGTCAAGAGACCCAGTACTTC | CASSIRQGRQETQYF | TRBJ2-5 | TRBV2 | NA | TRBD1
TGTGCCCCACCCGCAGGGGCCACTAACTATGGCTACACCTTC | CAPPAGATNYGYTF | TRBJ1-2 | TRBV6-4 | once | NA
TGTGCCAGCAGCGCGTACAGGGTTTACGAGCAGTACTTC | CASSAYRVYEQYF | TRBJ2-7 | TRBV5-5 | NA | NA
TGTGCTAGCACGTCAGGGGCGACGGGCGGGGAGCTGTTTTTT | CASTSGATGGELFF | TRBJ2-2 | TRBV7-7 | NA | NA
TGTGCCACCTGCCCTTCTAGCGGGAGTTACGAGCAGTACTTC | CATCPSSGSYEQYF | TRBJ2-7 | TRBV10-3 | once | TRBD2
TGTGCCAGCTCACCCCGGAGGGGGAGGGCCGGCGAGCAGTACTTC | CASSPRRGRAGEQYF | TRBJ2-7 | TRBV18 | NA | NA
TGCGCCAGCAGCTTGGCAGGGACATACGAGCAGTACTTC | CASSLAGTYEQYF | TRBJ2-7 | TRBV5-1 | NA | NA
TGTGCCAGCATTTCGACAGGGGGCCGACCTTACGAGCAGTACTTC | CASISTGGRPYEQYF | TRBJ2-7 | TRBV6-5 | NA | TRBD1
TGTGCCATCACCCCGGGACAGCGCTATGGCTACACCTTC | CAITPGQRYGYTF | TRBJ1-2 | TRBV10-3 | NA | TRBD1
TGTGCCAGCAGCTTATTGGCATTCCCTGAAGCTTTCTTT | CASSLLAFPEAFF | TRBJ1-1 | TRBV5-8 | NA | NA
TGCGCCAGCAGCCGAGCCGGGACAGGGAGGGTAAGCACTGAAGCTTTCTTT | CASSRAGTGRVSTEAFF | TRBJ1-1 | TRBV4-1 | NA | TRBD1
TGTGCCAGTAGTCCCTCAGGGGGCAACTATGGCTACACCTTC | CASSPSGGNYGYTF | TRBJ1-2 | TRBV19 | NA | TRBD1
TGTGCCAGCAGCGTCCGACAGGGGGGCGGAGAGACCCAGTACTTC | CASSVRQGGGETQYF | TRBJ2-5 | TRBV9 | once | TRBD1
TGTGCCAGCAGTTACCCGGCAGGGGATGGCTACACCTTC | CASSYPAGDGYTF | TRBJ1-2 | TRBV6-5 | NA | NA
TGTGCCAGTAGTGAGGGACAGGGGCTCAACACCATATATTTT | CASSEGQGLNTIYF | TRBJ1-3 | TRBV19 | NA | TRBD1
TGTGCCAGCAGCTTAGATTTCGCCGCGGGTACGCAGTATTTT | CASSLDFAAGTQYF | TRBJ2-3 | TRBV11-2 | NA | NA
TGTGCCAGCAGTCTACAGGGTTACTATAGCAATCAGCCCCAGCATTTT | CASSLQGYYSNQPQHF | TRBJ1-5 | TRBV2 | NA | NA
TGTGCCAGCAAGGATGCGGGAGAGAGCTCCTACGAGCAGTACTTC | CASKDAGESSYEQYF | TRBJ2-7 | TRBV2 | NA | TRBD2
TGTGCCAGCAGCTTGGGTGGACTAGCGGGGGGGAAAGAGACCCAGTACTTC | CASSLGGLAGGKETQYF | TRBJ2-5 | TRBV5-4 | NA | TRBD2
TGTGCCAGCCGCCCGGGGGGCTCGGTCGGCACTGAAGCTTTCTTT | CASRPGGSVGTEAFF | TRBJ1-1 | TRBV6-4 | NA | NA
TGTGCCAGCAGGGGGACTAGCGGGAGGAACTACAATGAGCAGTTCTTC | CASRGTSGRNYNEQFF | TRBJ2-1 | TRBV28 | NA | TRBD2
TGTGCCAGCAGCCGGGTAGGACTAGCGGGGGCCGGAAACACAGATACGCAGTATTTT | CASSRVGLAGAGNTDTQYF | TRBJ2-3 | TRBV4-2 | NA | TRBD2
TGTGCCAGCAGCTTAGGGCCGGGACATATCTACAATGAGCAGTTCTTC | CASSLGPGHIYNEQFF | TRBJ2-1 | TRBV7-9 | NA | NA
TGTGCCAGCAGCTTAGGGTCTATCGACGAGCAGTACTTC | CASSLGSIDEQYF | TRBJ2-7 | TRBV7-9 | NA | NA
TGTGCCAGCAGCGCACTAGCGCTCGAGACCCAGTACTTC | CASSALALETQYF | TRBJ2-5 | TRBV5-4 | NA | TRBD2
TGTGCCAGCAGTAACTTGAATCAGCCCCAGCATTTT | CASSNLNQPQHF | TRBJ1-5 | TRBV27 | NA | NA
TGTGCCTGGAGTGTGGGTTCGGGCACTGAAGCTTTCTTT | CAWSVGSGTEAFF | TRBJ1-1 | TRBV30 | NA | NA
TGTGCCAGCAGCGTGGGCGCGTTCACTGAAGCTTTCTTT | CASSVGAFTEAFF | TRBJ1-1 | TRBV12-3/TRBV12-4 | NA | NA
TGTGCCAGCCTGGGGACAGGGCGAACCGGGGAGCTGTTTTTT | CASLGTGRTGELFF | TRBJ2-2 | TRBV3-1/TRBV3-2 | NA | TRBD1
TGTGCCAGCAGCAGGATCGGACTAGCGTCCTACAATGAGCAGTTCTTC | CASSRIGLASYNEQFF | TRBJ2-1 | TRBV7-8 | NA | TRBD2
TGTGCCAGCAGCCTTACCGGGACAGGGGCTTCCGAGCAGTACTTC | CASSLTGTGASEQYF | TRBJ2-7 | TRBV7-3 | NA | TRBD1
TGTGCCAGCAGCCGACGCGGACAGGGCACTGAAGCTTTCTTT | CASSRRGQGTEAFF | TRBJ1-1 | TRBV3-1/TRBV3-2 | once | TRBD1
TGTGCCAGTATCAAAAGGAGAGGGTTCAGCTCCTATAATTCACCCCTCCACTTT | CASIKRRGFSSYNSPLHF | TRBJ1-6 | TRBV19 | NA | NA
TGTGCCAGCAGCCAAGATACCGGGAGGGCCGTCAATGAGCAGTTCTTC | CASSQDTGRAVNEQFF | TRBJ2-1 | TRBV4-2 | NA | TRBD2
TGTGCCAGCAGCCCGCGCGAGAGACGTCTAGCTGGGGCCAACGTCCTGACTTTC | CASSPRERRLAGANVLTF | TRBJ2-6 | TRBV3-1/TRBV3-2 | NA | NA
TGTGCCAGCAGCTTCCTAGCGGACTACAATGAGCAGTTCTTC | CASSFLADYNEQFF | TRBJ2-1 | TRBV7-2 | NA | TRBD2
TGTGCCAGCAGCTTGGAAGGGACACGAATTTCCGGGGAGCTGTTTTTT | CASSLEGTRISGELFF | TRBJ2-2 | TRBV5-6 | NA | NA